This T cell receptor beta chain was recovered during a study of T cell responses to AZD1222 COVID-19 vaccine. The ends lost 2 bases at V and 0 bases at J; junction bases unmatched: 5. Germline CDR1 reads SGDLS; CDR2 reads YYNGEE. The CDR3 extends over 16 amino acids. Libraries were prepared by immunoSEQ multiplex PCR; TCRdb keeps only in-frame clonotypes and omits some of them. Altogether some 170,000 clones are present, roughly 91% being singletons, with the ten largest covering approximately 1.8%. Note on this clone: Its antigen is not identified.

Study conclusions and caveats: Spike regions recognized by vaccine-associated CD4 TCRs spanned the protein, led by 160-218 and 743-854.

This TCR derives from an adult in good health. The sample was peripheral blood, taken on day 0 of AZD1222 vaccination. The rearrangement uses TRBV9 and TRBJ2-3; 8 nucleotides match TRBD1. In nucleotides, the CDR3 is TGTGCCAGCAGCGTGTGGGGACAGGAAAGCACAGATACGCAGTATTTT. Its translation: CASSVWGQESTDTQYF.